Listed here are 32 T cell receptor beta chains from one sample, sequenced in a study of blood T cell repertoires in COVID-19. Sequencing used immunoSEQ multiplex PCR; TCRdb keeps in-frame clones, though not all of them. The sample yields 200,000 to 250,000 clones, 88% seen once. The sample consisted of PBMCs or T cells enriched from blood (not recorded which). These receptor sequences come from a woman in her forties or fifties with acute COVID-19.

The V gene is TRBV12-3 or TRBV12-4, the J gene TRBJ1-2; no reliable D call. This CDR3 has 13 residues. The V end lost 6 bases, the J end lost 4 bases, and 12 bases lay between the germline ends. For the CDR3, the DNA is TGTGCCAGCAGCCCTACCAACGGCTATGGCTACACCTTC. This sequence encodes CASSPTNGYGYTF.

The gene calls are TRBV10-3 and TRBJ1-4; 7 bases are a match to TRBD1. Germline V gene lookup returns CDR1 ENHRY and CDR2 SYGVKD. The CDR3 extends over 15 amino acids. J was trimmed by 5 bases and V by 2 bases; bases with no gene match: 5. CDR3 sequence (DNA): TGTGCCATCAGTGAGGCGGACAGGCTGAATGAAAAACTGTTTTTT. Protein product: CAISEADRLNEKLFF.

This sequence joins TRBV29-1 and TRBJ2-3; 7 nucleotides align to TRBD1. There are 12 residues in the CDR3. Germline lookup yields CDR1 SQVTM and CDR2 ANQGSEA. The J segment lost 1 base and the V segment lost 6 bases, leaving 1 base of the junction unmatched. CDR3 amino acids: CSVGQGTDTQYF. The CDR3 nucleotides are TGCAGCGTCGGACAGGGCACAGATACGCAGTATTTT.

V and J are TRBV18 and TRBJ2-3; D remains ambiguous. Deletions cut 6 bases from V and 4 bases from J, with 11 bases between. Per the germline V gene, CDR1 is KGHSH and CDR2 is LQKENI. The CDR3 is 13 residues long. DNA for the CDR3: TGTGCCAGCTCCCCCGGGTCCCCAGATACGCAGTATTTT. Translated, it gives CASSPGSPDTQYF.

CDR3 coding DNA: TGTGCCAGCAGCCCAGCGGGAGGAGTCACAGATACGCAGTATTTT. Translated, it gives CASSPAGGVTDTQYF. The chain links TRBV7-3 to TRBJ2-3; 9 bases match TRBD2. Germline CDR1 SGHTA, CDR2 FQGTGA. This CDR3 is built from 15 residues. Unmatched junction bases numbered 5, after V lost 5 bases and J lost 2 bases.

The gene calls are TRBV27 and TRBJ2-7; 9 bases align to TRBD2. J was trimmed by 3 bases and V by 2 bases; bases with no gene match: 8. The germline V gene encodes CDR1 MNHEY and CDR2 SMNVEV (reference sequence). This CDR3 spans 16 amino acids. The CDR3 loop is CASSLVGPSGIYEQYF. In DNA form, the CDR3 reads TGTGCCAGCAGTTTAGTTGGTCCTAGCGGGATCTACGAGCAGTACTTC.

This clone was counted once. The chain recombines TRBV7-8 with TRBJ1-1; perhaps TRBD1 as D (5 bases). This CDR3 spans 13 amino acids. CDR1 SGHVS and CDR2 FQNEAQ come from the germline V gene. V lost 0 bases and J lost 4, with 6 bases in between. Written as DNA, the CDR3 is TGTGCCAGCAGCTTAGCCCAGGGCACTGAAGCTTTCTTT. It yields the protein CASSLAQGTEAFF.

The V call is TRBV2, the J call TRBJ2-3; 14 bases map to TRBD2. The CDR3 has 17 residues. CDR1 is SNHLY and CDR2 is FYNNEI in the germline V gene. The junction had 6 bases not matched to a gene; V was cut back by 5 bases and J by 2 bases. CDR3 residues: CASSSGTSGSPTDTQYF. CDR3 sequence (DNA): TGTGCCAGCAGTTCCGGGACTAGCGGGAGTCCCACAGATACGCAGTATTTT. The complete variable domain, with remaining parts taken from reference TRBV2 and TRBJ2-3, reads EPEVTQTPSHQVTQMGQEVILRCVPISNHLYFYWYRQILGQKVEFLVSFYNNEISEKSEIFDDQFSVERPDGSNFTLKIRSTKLEDSAMYFCASSSGTSGSPTDTQYFGPGTRLTVL.

The V and J genes are TRBV18 and TRBJ1-4, with 8 positions matching TRBD1. Unmatched junction bases numbered 15, after V lost 3 bases and J lost 3 bases. The CDR3 contains 19 residues. The germline V gene has CDR1 KGHSH and CDR2 LQKENI. The CDR3 is CASSPASGTGYFSNEKLFF. CDR3 bases: TGTGCCAGCTCACCCGCCTCGGGGACAGGTTATTTTTCTAATGAAAAACTGTTTTTT.

V gene TRBV6-1 combines with J gene TRBJ1-4; D gene uncertain. V lost 3 bases to trimming and J lost 0 bases, with 8 bases between them. The length of the CDR3 is 15 residues. The germline V gene encodes CDR1 MNHNS and CDR2 SASEGT. CDR3 nucleotides: TGTGCCAGCAGTGATCAAACGGCAACTAATGAAAAACTGTTTTTT. Protein sequence: CASSDQTATNEKLFF.

This clone appeared a single time. The V gene is TRBV20-1, the J gene TRBJ2-5; the D is unclear. V gave up 6 bases and J gave up 4 bases, with 9 bases separating them. The V gene's germline CDR1 is DFQATT and CDR2 SNEGSKA (reference sequence). There are 11 residues in the CDR3. CDR3 DNA sequence: TGCAGTGCCTCCCTAGGAGAGACCCAGTACTTC. The encoded protein is CSASLGETQYF.

This chain joins TRBV27 and TRBJ1-2; the match to TRBD1 covers 8 bases. This CDR3 is built from 15 residues. Germline CDR1 MNHEY, CDR2 SMNVEV (reference sequence). V gave up 4 bases and J gave up 4 bases; unmatched junction bases: 8. The CDR3 nucleotides read TGTGCCAGCAGTTCCGACGGACAGGGTGGCTATGGCTACACCTTC. Translation gives CASSSDGQGGYGYTF.

The chain links TRBV4-1 to TRBJ2-2, with D tentatively TRBD1 (6 bases). V was clipped by 2 bases and J by 5 bases, with 9 bases between them. The germline V gene has CDR1 MGHRA and CDR2 YSYEKL. The CDR3 is made up of 14 amino acids. In DNA, the CDR3 is TGCGCCAGCAGCCAAAACAGGGATACCGGGGAGCTGTTTTTT. Protein: CASSQNRDTGELFF.

The chain uses TRBV30 and TRBJ1-1; TRBD1 is a possible D gene (5 bases). The V gene's germline CDR1 is GTSNPN and CDR2 SVGIG (reference sequence). The CDR3 is 14 amino acids. V was cut by 1 base and J by 4 bases, with 13 bases left in between. CDR3 in DNA: TGTGCCTGGAGTGGGGTGGGGCTGGGCACTGAAGCTTTCTTT. This encodes CAWSGVGLGTEAFF.

J is TRBJ2-2 and V is TRBV5-1, with D possibly being TRBD1 (6 bases). Trimming shortened V by 4 bases and J by 7 bases, and 20 bases separated the two germline ends. Germline V gene sequence: CDR1 SGHRS, CDR2 YFSETQ. The CDR3 runs to 16 residues. Here the CDR3 reads CASSGTGFPKVGELFF. CDR3 DNA: TGCGCCAGCAGCGGTACAGGGTTCCCAAAAGTCGGGGAGCTGTTTTTT.

The chain is built from TRBV27 and TRBJ2-5; 9 positions agree with TRBD1. Germline V gene lookup returns CDR1 MNHEY and CDR2 SMNVEV (reference sequence). V gave up 0 bases and J gave up 3 bases; unmatched junction bases: 5. The CDR3 is 16 residues long. The CDR3 protein is CASSLSVRTGEETQYF. The CDR3 DNA is TGTGCCAGCAGTTTATCTGTCAGGACAGGGGAAGAGACCCAGTACTTC.

The V and J genes are TRBV19 and TRBJ2-7; 9 bases are a match to TRBD1. Germline loops: CDR1 LNHDA, CDR2 SQIVND (reference sequence). With 7 bases clipped from V and 6 bases from J, the junction kept 10 bases outside the gene matches. The CDR3 consists of 14 residues. The chain's CDR3 is CASNQGQGVSEQYF. In DNA form, the CDR3 reads TGTGCCAGTAACCAGGGACAGGGAGTCTCCGAGCAGTACTTC.

The genes are TRBV5-5 and TRBJ2-7; 7 nucleotides match TRBD1. Per germline, CDR1 SGHKS and CDR2 YYEKEE (reference sequence). The CDR3 loop spans 15 amino acids. V trimming: 0 bases; J trimming: 5 bases; junction bases outside the gene matches: 8. This CDR3 reads CASSLVGQADHEQYF. CDR3 nucleotides: TGTGCCAGCAGCTTGGTTGGACAGGCTGACCACGAGCAGTACTTC. The variable domain in full, completed from reference TRBV5-5 and TRBJ2-7, reads DAGVTQSPTHLIKTRGQQVTLRCSPISGHKSVSWYQQVLGQGPQFIFQYYEKEERGRGNFPDRFSARQFPNYSSELNVNALLLGDSALYLCASSLVGQADHEQYFGPGTRLTVT.

CDR3 coding DNA: TGCGCCAGCAGCTTGGGAGACCAGGGTTTCTATGGCTACACCTTC. This codes for CASSLGDQGFYGYTF. V usage is TRBV5-1 and J usage is TRBJ1-2, with TRBD1 as a possible D gene (5 bases). The V end lost 0 bases, the J end lost 4 bases, and 13 bases lay between the germline ends. Germline V gene data show CDR1 as SGHRS and CDR2 as YFSETQ. The length of the CDR3 is 15 residues.

This clone was picked up a small number of times. The gene calls are TRBV9 and TRBJ2-7; 11 bases agree with TRBD2. Germline values: CDR1 SGDLS, CDR2 YYNGEE. Trimming cost V 0 bases and J 5 bases; bases outside gene matches: 4. The length of the CDR3 is 15 residues. The CDR3 coding sequence is TGTGCCAGCAGCGTAGGGCCTAGCGGGAGGAACGAGCAGTACTTC. Its translation: CASSVGPSGRNEQYF. Combining the CDR3 with reference TRBV9 and TRBJ2-7 gives the whole variable domain DSGVTQTPKHLITATGQRVTLRCSPRSGDLSVYWYQQSLDQGLQFLIQYYNGEERAKGNILERFSAQQFPDLHSELNLSSLELGDSALYFCASSVGPSGRNEQYFGPGTRLTVT.

The rearrangement joins TRBV28 to TRBJ2-1; 7 positions agree with TRBD1. The CDR3 loop spans 15 amino acids. Trimming cost V 0 bases and J 4 bases; bases outside gene matches: 3. Germline loops: CDR1 MDHEN, CDR2 SYDVKM. CDR3 sequence (DNA): TGTGCCAGCAGTTTATGGGGGGACAGATACAATGAGCAGTTCTTC. This gives the protein CASSLWGDRYNEQFF.

CDR3 in amino acids: CATSRGFTGSRREQYF. The CDR3, as DNA: TGTGCCACCAGCAGAGGGTTTACGGGTTCGCGGCGCGAGCAGTACTTC. This rearrangement joins TRBV15 to TRBJ2-7; D remains unclear. Trimming took 1 base from V and 6 from J, leaving 19 bases between them. This CDR3 contains 16 residues. The germline V gene has CDR1 LNHNV and CDR2 YYDKDF (reference sequence).

V is TRBV3-1 (or the pseudogene TRBV3-2) and J is TRBJ2-7; unclear D gene. The V end lost 5 bases, the J end lost 0 bases, and 8 bases lay between the germline ends. Germline V gene lookup returns CDR1 LGHDT and CDR2 YNNKEL (reference sequence). The CDR3 sequence is 13 residues long. The CDR3 loop reads CASSYGGSYEQYF. CDR3 DNA sequence: TGTGCCAGCAGCTATGGCGGCTCCTACGAGCAGTACTTC.

V and J are TRBV10-2 and TRBJ2-7; 7 bases match TRBD1. Per the germline V gene, CDR1 is WSHSY and CDR2 is SAAADI. The CDR3 runs 14 residues. J lost 2 bases, V lost 6 bases, and 7 bases had no gene match. The chain's CDR3 is CASSPGQSAYEQYF. CDR3 nucleotide sequence: TGCGCCAGCAGCCCGGGACAGAGTGCCTACGAGCAGTACTTC.

This chain uses TRBV28 with TRBJ2-5, with D maybe TRBD2 (6 bases). V lost 5 bases to trimming and J lost 4 bases, with 14 bases between them. The CDR3 covers 14 residues. The germline gives CDR1 MDHEN, CDR2 SYDVKM. CDR3 bases: TGTGCCAGCAGTCCCCTCGGAGCGGGAGAGACCCAGTACTTC. Its protein product is CASSPLGAGETQYF.

V is TRBV2 and J is TRBJ2-5; 12 nucleotides agree with TRBD1. The germline CDR1 and CDR2 sequences are SNHLY and FYNNEI. The CDR3 sequence is 14 residues long. V lost 5 bases, J lost 5 bases, and 3 bases stayed unmatched. The CDR3 DNA reads as TGTGCCAGCAGTCAGGGACAGGGGGCGGAGACCCAGTACTTC. Protein product: CASSQGQGAETQYF.

V and J are TRBV5-1 and TRBJ2-3, with D maybe TRBD2 (5 bases). The CDR3 has 13 residues. V was pared by 4 bases and J by 5 bases, with 11 bases between. Per the germline V gene, CDR1 is SGHRS and CDR2 is YFSETQ. CDR3 in amino acids: CASSPGLLDTQYF. The CDR3 DNA reads as TGCGCCAGCAGCCCTGGACTGTTAGATACGCAGTATTTT.

This chain links TRBV5-1 with TRBJ2-5, with 10 bases fitting TRBD2. The junction had 12 bases not matched to a gene; V was cut back by 2 bases and J by 5 bases. The CDR3 is made up of 17 amino acids. CDR1 SGHRS and CDR2 YFSETQ come from the germline V gene. CDR3 nucleotide sequence: TGCGCCAGCAGCTTTTTCCGAGCGGGAGGGCCCTTTGAGACCCAGTACTTC. As protein: CASSFFRAGGPFETQYF.

The chain uses TRBV2 and TRBJ1-5; D unresolved. Germline CDR1 reads SNHLY; CDR2 reads FYNNEI. Trimming removed 8 bases at V and 4 bases at J, with 9 bases between. The CDR3 is 12 amino acids. The CDR3 DNA sequence: TGTGCCAGCGAGGGCAGGAATCAGCCCCAGCATTTT. Translated, it gives CASEGRNQPQHF.

This chain links TRBV5-1 with TRBJ2-2; 7 bases are shared with TRBD1. The CDR3 runs 15 residues. V gave up 5 bases and J gave up 3 bases; unmatched junction bases: 7. Per germline, CDR1 SGHRS and CDR2 YFSETQ. DNA for the CDR3: TGCGCCAGCAGACCCGGGACAGCGGACACCGGGGAGCTGTTTTTT. Its translation: CASRPGTADTGELFF.

The gene calls are TRBV7-9 and TRBJ1-2, with 8 bases matching TRBD1. The CDR3 extends over 13 amino acids. With V trimmed by 6 bases and J by 6 bases, 6 bases remained unmatched. Germline CDR1 and CDR2: SEHNR and FQNEAQ (reference sequence). CDR3 DNA sequence: TGTGCCAGCAGTCGGACAGGGATTGATGGCTACACCTTC. Encoded protein: CASSRTGIDGYTF.

This clone was seen a single time. J is TRBJ1-5 and V is TRBV5-4; 8 bases align to TRBD1. Unmatched junction bases numbered 6, after V lost 0 bases and J lost 7 bases. Germline lookup yields CDR1 SGHNT and CDR2 YYREEE (reference sequence). CDR3 size: 15 residues. The CDR3 spells CASSLDRGRGQPQHF. CDR3 coding DNA: TGTGCCAGCAGCTTGGACAGGGGGAGGGGACAGCCCCAGCATTTT.